These 9 T cell receptor beta chains originate from one sample sequenced in a study of human T cells and chemical hapten exposure. Time point defined: patch test 2, 6 weeks after DPC sensitization. Described treatment: therapeutic diphenylcyclopropenone sensitization with weekly scalp DPC. One entry per CDR3 protein results from TCRdb running MiXCR on the RACE reads. This sample carries some 96,000 distinct CDR3 sequences, approximately 9.3% of them seen once, and the ten largest clones take just over 2%. Source: whole blood, taken in connection with sensitization to the hapten diphenylcyclopropenone (DPC). These receptors came from a woman between 35 and 50 years old with alopecia areata. Some clones in this sample may be carry-over from other donors' samples.

This clonotype showed up just a few times. This rearrangement joins TRBV6-6 to TRBJ1-5, with 9 bases aligning to TRBD1. Germline lookup yields CDR1 MNHNY and CDR2 SVGAGI (reference sequence). The CDR3 contains 14 residues. The trim removed 2 bases at V and 10 bases at J, leaving 6 bases unmatched. CDR3 coding DNA: TGTGCCAGCAGTTACGACAGGGGGACCTATCCCCAGCATTTT. Its protein product is CASSYDRGTYPQHF.

The CDR3 coding sequence is TGTGCCAGCACTACTTTGATGAACACTGAAGCTTTCTTT. This sequence encodes CASTTLMNTEAFF. The chain combines TRBV28 with TRBJ1-1; D is uncertain. Looked up from germline, CDR1 is MDHEN and CDR2 is SYDVKM. This CDR3 has 13 residues. The V and J ends lost 7 bases and 0 bases respectively, with 9 bases between them.

This clonotype was detected a few times. The rearrangement uses TRBV7-9 and TRBJ1-5; 9 nucleotides agree with TRBD1. After removal of 3 bases from V and 4 bases from J, the junction contained 7 bases not matched to a gene. The germline gives CDR1 SEHNR, CDR2 FQNEAQ (reference sequence). The CDR3 has 16 residues. CDR3: CASSLGTGTGNQPQHF. CDR3 DNA: TGTGCCAGCAGCTTGGGAACCGGGACAGGGAATCAGCCCCAGCATTTT.

The CDR3 sequence: CASSPRGPQSEQYF. Here the CDR3 DNA reads TGCGCCAGCAGCCCTAGGGGGCCACAGTCCGAGCAGTACTTC. The V gene is TRBV5-1, the J gene TRBJ2-7; TRBD1 matches at 7 bases. The CDR3 consists of 14 residues. Germline V gene lookup returns CDR1 SGHRS and CDR2 YFSETQ. Trimming cost V 4 bases and J 6 bases; bases outside gene matches: 10.

This clonotype was detected ten times or more. The DNA for the CDR3 is TGTGCCAGCAGTTCCTTTCTAGCGGGAGTGGGGAATGAGCAGTTCTTC. Translated, it gives CASSSFLAGVGNEQFF. This chain uses TRBV28 with TRBJ2-1; 10 nucleotides agree with TRBD2. The junction had 10 bases not matched to a gene; V was cut back by 4 bases and J by 7 bases. The CDR3 extends over 16 amino acids. The V gene's germline CDR1 is MDHEN and CDR2 SYDVKM.

The chain combines TRBV20-1 with TRBJ2-7; 7 nucleotides line up with TRBD1. The CDR3 is 13 amino acids. V trimming: 5 bases; J trimming: 3 bases; junction bases outside the gene matches: 7. Germline CDR1 reads DFQATT; CDR2 reads SNEGSKA (reference sequence). CDR3 protein: CSAEGQEGYEQYF. CDR3 bases: TGCAGTGCTGAAGGACAGGAAGGCTACGAGCAGTACTTC.

This clonotype was counted many times. This chain joins TRBV6-4 and TRBJ2-1, with 8 bases fitting TRBD2. The germline CDR1 and CDR2 sequences are MRHNA and SNTAGT. The CDR3 sequence is 15 residues long. V lost 2 bases, J lost 3 bases, and 3 bases stayed unmatched. DNA of the CDR3: TGTGCCAGCAGTGACACAGCGGGAGACTACAATGAGCAGTTCTTC. It is translated as CASSDTAGDYNEQFF.

This clonotype was observed a handful of times. The CDR3 is CASGTDTVGTEAFF. The CDR3 DNA sequence: TGTGCCAGCGGAACAGACACCGTGGGGACTGAAGCTTTCTTT. V usage is TRBV6-5 and J usage is TRBJ1-1; D unclear. This CDR3 region has 14 residues. Trimming took off 8 bases at V and 5 bases at J, with 18 bases between the two ends. Germline V gene lookup returns CDR1 MNHEY and CDR2 SVGAGI.

This clonotype occurred many times. The J gene is TRBJ2-5, the V gene TRBV28, with 8 bases matching TRBD1. This CDR3 contains 13 residues. Germline V gives CDR1 MDHEN, CDR2 SYDVKM. The V segment lost 5 bases and the J segment 5 bases; nucleotides outside the gene matches: 4. The CDR3 loop is CASSPTGVETQYF. The CDR3 nucleotides are TGTGCCAGCAGTCCGACAGGGGTGGAGACCCAGTACTTC.